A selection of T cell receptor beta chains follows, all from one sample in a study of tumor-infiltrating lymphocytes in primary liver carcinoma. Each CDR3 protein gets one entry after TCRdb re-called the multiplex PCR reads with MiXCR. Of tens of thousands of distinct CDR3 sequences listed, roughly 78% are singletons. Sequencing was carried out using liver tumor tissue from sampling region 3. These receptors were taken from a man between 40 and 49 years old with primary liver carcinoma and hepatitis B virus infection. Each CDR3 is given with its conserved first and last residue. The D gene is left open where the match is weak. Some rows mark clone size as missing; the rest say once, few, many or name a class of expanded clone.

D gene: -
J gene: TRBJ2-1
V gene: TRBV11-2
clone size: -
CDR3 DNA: TGCGCCAGCAGCCTAGCGAACAATGAGCAGTTCTTC
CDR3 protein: CASSLANNEQFF

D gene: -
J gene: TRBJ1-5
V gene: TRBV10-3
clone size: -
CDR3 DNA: TGTGCCCTCATTGAGTATGAGGGCGATCAGCCCCAGCACTTT
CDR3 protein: CALIEYEGDQPQHF

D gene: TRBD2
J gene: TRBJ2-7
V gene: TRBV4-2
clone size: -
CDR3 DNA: TGTGCCAGCAGTGGAAAACCTGGACTAGTGGGAGGGCCACATGAGCAGTACTTC
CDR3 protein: CASSGKPGLVGGPHEQYF

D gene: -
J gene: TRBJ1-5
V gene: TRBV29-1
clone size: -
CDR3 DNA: TGCGGCGTTGTGTATGCGGGAGCATCAGCCCAGCATTTT
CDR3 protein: CGVVYAGASAQHF

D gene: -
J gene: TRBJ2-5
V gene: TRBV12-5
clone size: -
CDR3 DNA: TGTACTAGTGGGCCCGGACAGACATCGGAGACCCAGTACTTC
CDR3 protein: CTSGPGQTSETQYF

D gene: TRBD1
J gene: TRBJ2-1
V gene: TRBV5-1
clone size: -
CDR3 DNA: TGCGCCAGCAACACCGGGACAGCTTCCTACAATGAGCAATTCTTC
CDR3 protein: CASNTGTASYNEQFF

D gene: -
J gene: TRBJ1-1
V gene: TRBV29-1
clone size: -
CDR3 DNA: TGCAGCGTTGTGGACACCAGGGATGAAGCTTTCTTT
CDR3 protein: CSVVDTRDEAFF

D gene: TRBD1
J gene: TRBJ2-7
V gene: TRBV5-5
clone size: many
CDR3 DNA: TGTGCCAGCAACTTCCGGGACAGGGGTTACGAGCAGTACTTC
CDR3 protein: CASNFRDRGYEQYF

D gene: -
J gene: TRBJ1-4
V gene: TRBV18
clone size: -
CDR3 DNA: TGTGCCAGCTCGACAGACCCAAGGACGGGAGAAGAACTGTTTTTT
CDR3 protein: CASSTDPRTGEELFF

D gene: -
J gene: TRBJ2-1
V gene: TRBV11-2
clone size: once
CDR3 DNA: TGTGTAAGCAGCTTATACCGGCTAGATAGTGAGCAGTTCTTC
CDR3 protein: CVSSLYRLDSEQFF

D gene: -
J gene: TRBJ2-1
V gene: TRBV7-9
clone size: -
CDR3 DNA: TGTGCCAGCAGTTTACAACATCAGGGGCCTAAAACAAATGAGCAGTTCTTC
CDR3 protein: CASSLQHQGPKTNEQFF

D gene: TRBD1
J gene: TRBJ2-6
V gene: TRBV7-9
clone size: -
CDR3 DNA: TGTGCCAGCAGCTTGGGGACAGGGGCTGGGGCCAACGCCCTGACTTTC
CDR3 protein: CASSLGTGAGANALTF

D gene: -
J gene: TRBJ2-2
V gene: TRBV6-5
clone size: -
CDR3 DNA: TGTGCCAGTAGTTACGCCAAGAGCACCGGGGAGCTGTTTTTT
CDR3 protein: CASSYAKSTGELFF

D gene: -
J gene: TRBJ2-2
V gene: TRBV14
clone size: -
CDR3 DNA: TGTACCAGCAGCCAAACAACAGGCCTCGGGGAGTTGTTTTTT
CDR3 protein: CTSSQTTGLGELFF

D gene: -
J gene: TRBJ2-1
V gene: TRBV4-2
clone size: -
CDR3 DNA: TGTGCGAGCAGCCAAGCCCCGGTGAGTGAGCAGTTCTTC
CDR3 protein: CASSQAPVSEQFF

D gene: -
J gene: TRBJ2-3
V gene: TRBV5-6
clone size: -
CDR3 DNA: TGTGCCAGCAGCACCATGACGAGGCAGGGGTTGTTCACAGATACGCAGTATTTT
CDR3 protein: CASSTMTRQGLFTDTQYF

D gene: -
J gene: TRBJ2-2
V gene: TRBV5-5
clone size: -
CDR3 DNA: TGTGCCAGCAGCTTGTTCACCGGGGGGCTGTTTTTT
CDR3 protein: CASSLFTGGLFF

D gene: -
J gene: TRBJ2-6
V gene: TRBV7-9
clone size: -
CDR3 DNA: TGTGCCAGCAGCTTGGTGGTAGAGACCAACGTCCTGACATTC
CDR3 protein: CASSLVVETNVLTF

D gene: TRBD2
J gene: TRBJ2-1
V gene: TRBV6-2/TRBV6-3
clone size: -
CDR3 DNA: TGTGCCAGGAGTTACCAGCGGGAGCGCCCCTGGGGGTTCTTC
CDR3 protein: CARSYQRERPWGFF

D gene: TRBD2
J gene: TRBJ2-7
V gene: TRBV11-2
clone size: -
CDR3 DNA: TGTGCCAGCAGCATCGGAGGGACTAACGAGCAGTACTTC
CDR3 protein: CASSIGGTNEQYF

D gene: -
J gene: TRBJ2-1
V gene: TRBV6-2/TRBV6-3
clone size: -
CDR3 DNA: TGTGCCAGCACCAAGATGGGTATGGAGCAGTCCTTC
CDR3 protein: CASTKMGMEQSF

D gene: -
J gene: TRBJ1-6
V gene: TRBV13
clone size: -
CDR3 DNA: TGTGCCAGCAGCTTTCATCAGGTCCCACTCCTCCACTTT
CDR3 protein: CASSFHQVPLLHF

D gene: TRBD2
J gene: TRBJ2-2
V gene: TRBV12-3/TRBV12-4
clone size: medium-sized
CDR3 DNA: TGTGCCAGCAGTTTGCTAGCGGGAGCCGGGGAGCTGTTTTTT
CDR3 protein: CASSLLAGAGELFF

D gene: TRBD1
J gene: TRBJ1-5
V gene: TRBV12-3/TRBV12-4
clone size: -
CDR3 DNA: TGTGCCAACAGTATGACAGGGAGCAATCAGCCCCAGCATTTT
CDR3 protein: CANSMTGSNQPQHF

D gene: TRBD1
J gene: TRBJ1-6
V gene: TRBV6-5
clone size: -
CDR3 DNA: TGTGCCAGCAGTTGGGGAACAGGGGTAGCCCTCCAATTT
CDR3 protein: CASSWGTGVALQF

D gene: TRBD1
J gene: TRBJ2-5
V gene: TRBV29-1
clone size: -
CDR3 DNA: TGCAGCGTCCGACAGGGGGCGGGAGAAATCCAGTACTTC
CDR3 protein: CSVRQGAGEIQYF

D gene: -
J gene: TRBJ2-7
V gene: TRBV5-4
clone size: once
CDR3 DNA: TGTACCAGCAGCAAAGACGGGGCTCCCTGTGGCTACGAGCAGTACTTC
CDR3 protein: CTSSKDGAPCGYEQYF

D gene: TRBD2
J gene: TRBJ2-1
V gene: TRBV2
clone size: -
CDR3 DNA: TGTGCCAGCAGTGATTCTAGCGGCACCTACAATGAGCAGTTCTTC
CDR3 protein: CASSDSSGTYNEQFF

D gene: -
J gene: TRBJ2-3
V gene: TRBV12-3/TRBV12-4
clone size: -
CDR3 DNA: TGTGCCAGCAGTTTAAGGCTAGCGTCGACAGTTACGCACTATTTT
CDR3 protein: CASSLRLASTVTHYF

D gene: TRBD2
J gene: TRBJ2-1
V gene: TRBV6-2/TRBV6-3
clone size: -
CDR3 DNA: TGTACCAGCAGGACCAGCGGGAGGGCCGGACAGTTCTTC
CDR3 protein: CTSRTSGRAGQFF

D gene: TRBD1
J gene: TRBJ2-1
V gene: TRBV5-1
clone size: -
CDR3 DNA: TGCGCCAGCAGCACAGGGACAGTTTCCTACAATGAGCAGTCCTTC
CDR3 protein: CASSTGTVSYNEQSF

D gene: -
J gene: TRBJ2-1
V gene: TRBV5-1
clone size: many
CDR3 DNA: TGCGCCAGCAGAGCCAGAGATCTAGATTACAATGAGCAGTTCTTC
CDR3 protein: CASRARDLDYNEQFF

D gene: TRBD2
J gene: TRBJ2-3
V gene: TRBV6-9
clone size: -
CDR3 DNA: TGCGCCAGTAGGAAAGGGACTAGCGGGAGGACGGATACGCAGTGTTTT
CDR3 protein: CASRKGTSGRTDTQCF

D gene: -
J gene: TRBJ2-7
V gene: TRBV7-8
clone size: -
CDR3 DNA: TGTGCCAGCAGCTCCTCCTCCCAAGAGCAGTACTTC
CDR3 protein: CASSSSSQEQYF

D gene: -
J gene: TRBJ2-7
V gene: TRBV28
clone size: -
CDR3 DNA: TGTGCCAACAGCAGGGGAGGGCAGGATTCCTACGAGCAGTACTTC
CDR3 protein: CANSRGGQDSYEQYF

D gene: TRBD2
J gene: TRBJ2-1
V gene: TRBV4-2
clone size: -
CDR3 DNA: TGTGCCAGCAGCCAAGCCGTCAGCGGACTAGTATTGATCCCCTACAAGAAGCAGTTCTTC
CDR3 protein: CASSQAVSGLVLIPYKKQFF

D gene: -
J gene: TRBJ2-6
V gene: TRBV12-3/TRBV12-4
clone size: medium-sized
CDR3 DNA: TGTGCCAGCATCGCCGGGACCGACTCTGGGGCCAACGTCCTGACTTTC
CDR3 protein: CASIAGTDSGANVLTF

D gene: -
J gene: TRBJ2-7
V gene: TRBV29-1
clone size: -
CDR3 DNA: TGCAGCGTAAGGGACGACATGATGGAGCAGTACTTC
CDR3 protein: CSVRDDMMEQYF

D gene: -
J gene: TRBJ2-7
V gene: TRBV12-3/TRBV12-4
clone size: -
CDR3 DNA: TGTGCCAGCAACCGAGGGACGGGCTCGACCTACAAGCAGTACTTC
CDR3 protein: CASNRGTGSTYKQYF

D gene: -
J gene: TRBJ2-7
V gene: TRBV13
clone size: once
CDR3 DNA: TGTGCCAGCAGCTTACAGGTCCGGAACCCCGAGCAATACTTC
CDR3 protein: CASSLQVRNPEQYF

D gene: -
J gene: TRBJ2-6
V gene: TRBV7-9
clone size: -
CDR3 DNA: TGTGCCAGCAGCCCCGGGGTTAGCAGGGCCAACGTCCTGACTTTC
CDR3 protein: CASSPGVSRANVLTF

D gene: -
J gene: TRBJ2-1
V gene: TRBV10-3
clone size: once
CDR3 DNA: TGTGTCATCAGCTCCCCTTGGAATGATCAGTTCTTC
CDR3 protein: CVISSPWNDQFF

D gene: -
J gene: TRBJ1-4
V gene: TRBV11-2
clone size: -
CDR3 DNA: TGTGCCAGCAGCAAGAGACCAGGAGGAACAAATAAAAAACTGTTTTTT
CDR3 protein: CASSKRPGGTNKKLFF

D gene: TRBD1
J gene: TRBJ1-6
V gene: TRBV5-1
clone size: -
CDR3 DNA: TGCGCCAGCAGCCCAAGGTCGGGACAGGGTAATTCATCGCTCCACTTT
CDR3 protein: CASSPRSGQGNSSLHF